Only a few counts were recorded for the clone carrying this T cell receptor (beta chain). Original handling: From reference gene primer amplification, estimates of nucleated cell counts were derived. The data were produced by immunoSEQ multiplex PCR, yet TCRdb's version contains in-frame clones alone and is incomplete. The DNA was the basis for D and trimming; V, J and clone size are from that table. In the table there are 100,000 or so clones, about 85% of which are singletons. This entry comes from a study of blood T cell repertoires in COVID-19. Study at large: Some COVID-19 samples were acute and others convalescent; all came from the United States, Italy and Spain. PBMCs, B-cell-depleted T cells, or T cells were the source of the cDNA or gDNA that made up the material.

V was trimmed by 1 base and J by 1 base, leaving 5 bases between them. The CDR3 is made up of 13 amino acids. This clonotype was sampled from a man in his forties or fifties with active or convalescent COVID-19. The sequencing sample was made of peripheral blood. The J gene is TRBJ2-7, the V gene TRBV12-3 or TRBV12-4; D perhaps matches TRBD2 (5 bases). Written as DNA, the CDR3 is TGTGCCAGCAGTTTAGGGACTTCCTACGAGCAGTACTTC. It translates to CASSLGTSYEQYF.